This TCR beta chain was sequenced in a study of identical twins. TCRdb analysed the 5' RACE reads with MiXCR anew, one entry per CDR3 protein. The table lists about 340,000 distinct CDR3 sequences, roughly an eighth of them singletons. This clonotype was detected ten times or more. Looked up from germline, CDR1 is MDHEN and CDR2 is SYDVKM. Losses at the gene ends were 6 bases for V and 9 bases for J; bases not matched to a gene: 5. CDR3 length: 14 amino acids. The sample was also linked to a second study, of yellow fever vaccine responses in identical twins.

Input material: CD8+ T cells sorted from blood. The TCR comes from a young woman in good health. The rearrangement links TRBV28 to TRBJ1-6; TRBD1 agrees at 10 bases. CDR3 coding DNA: TGTGCCAGCAGCCTAGGACAGGGGGGTTCACCCCTCCACTTT. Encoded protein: CASSLGQGGSPLHF.